This record covers a single T cell receptor beta chain. The antigen is undetermined. The sample comes from a study of CD8+ T cells in alopecia areata. At the level of the study: Tofacitinib therapy lasting 6 to 18 months was followed by 6 months off drug.

Study-level results: Scalp sequencing also captures normal skin's resident alphabeta T cells. TCR sharing was clearer in mice than between patients, perhaps partly owing to patient HLA diversity. An increase in clonality over normal scalp was evident in lesional scalp, especially alopecia totalis/universalis.

Germline values: CDR1 SEHNR, CDR2 FQNEAQ (reference sequence). V was shortened by 9 bases and J by 2 bases, with 21 bases between the two germline ends. The CDR3 runs to 16 residues. In each case, RNA was isolated and then reverse transcribed into cDNA as the sequencing template. This table comes from immunoSEQ multiplex PCR, and its TCRdb copy is limited to in-frame clones, with some not included. The sample comprises about 69,000 clones, 50% to 75% of which are singletons, and over 15% rests with the top ten. The chain has TRBV7-9 and TRBJ2-3; possibly TRBD2 for D (5 bases). This specimen consisted of CD8+ T cells sorted from blood, obtained at week 0. This sequence originates from a human donor with alopecia areata. The CDR3 nucleotides are TGTGCCAGTATAAATCTAACTAGTCTCCTCACAGATACGCAGTATTTT. It is translated as CASINLTSLLTDTQYF.